The 26 T cell receptor beta chains below were found in one sample sequenced in a study of cytomegalovirus exposure and HLA in healthy donors. PCR amplification relied on 60 Vbeta primers (plus 13 Jbeta primers). The data were produced by immunoSEQ multiplex PCR, yet TCRdb's version contains in-frame clones alone and is incomplete. The sample has about 98,000 clones; approximately 74% are singletons. Sequencing was carried out using PBMCs. The source is a male donor in good health and CMV-seronegative.

V usage is TRBV29-1 and J usage is TRBJ1-1, with 7 bases aligning to TRBD1. The CDR3 is 13 amino acids. After removal of 6 bases from V and 1 base from J, the junction contained 5 bases not matched to a gene. Germline CDR1 is SQVTM and CDR2 is ANQGSEA. The CDR3 region is CSVYRGTNTEAFF. The CDR3 nucleotides read TGCAGCGTATACAGGGGCACGAACACTGAAGCTTTCTTT. Full variable domain (outside the CDR3, taken from reference TRBV29-1 and TRBJ1-1): SAVISQKPSRDICQRGTSLTIQCQVDSQVTMMFWYRQQPGQSLTLIATANQGSEATYESGFVIDKFPISRPNLTFSTLTVSNMSPEDSSIYLCSVYRGTNTEAFFGQGTRLTVV.

DNA for the CDR3: TGTGCCAGCAGCCCGAACAGTTATGAAGCTTTCTTT. Encoded protein: CASSPNSYEAFF. This rearrangement joins TRBV5-6 to TRBJ1-1; D unresolved. The CDR3 length is 12 residues. V lost 4 bases and J 7 bases, leaving 11 bases between the germline ends. Germline CDR1 and CDR2: SGHDT and YYEEEE.

V usage is TRBV7-9 and J usage is TRBJ2-7; no clear D gene. Germline V gene data show CDR1 as SEHNR and CDR2 as FQNEAQ (reference sequence). The CDR3 contains 12 residues. Trimming removed 4 bases at V and 5 bases at J, with 9 bases between. CDR3 residues: CASSSVPHEQYF. In DNA, the CDR3 is TGTGCCAGCAGCTCGGTCCCCCACGAGCAGTACTTC. The variable domain in full, completed from reference TRBV7-9 and TRBJ2-7, reads DTGVSQNPRHKITKRGQNVTFRCDPISEHNRLYWYRQTLGQGPEFLTYFQNEAQLEKSRLLSDRFSAERPKGSFSTLEIQRTEQGDSAMYLCASSSVPHEQYFGPGTRLTVT.

J is TRBJ2-7 and V is TRBV11-2, with 11 bases lining up with TRBD2. Germline V gene data show CDR1 as SGHAT and CDR2 as FQNNGV. The CDR3 is 16 residues long. V lost 1 base, J lost 3 bases, and 5 bases stayed unmatched. The CDR3 protein is CASSLALAGGNYEQYF. In DNA form, the CDR3 reads TGTGCCAGCAGCTTAGCCCTAGCGGGAGGAAACTACGAGCAGTACTTC.

This sequence joins TRBV6-1 and TRBJ1-5, with 9 bases matching TRBD1. The CDR3 length is 15 residues. V was clipped by 6 bases and J by 5 bases; unmatched bases: 8. Germline assignment: CDR1 MNHNS and CDR2 SASEGT. The CDR3 sequence is CASRTGTGYHQPQHF. In DNA form, the CDR3 reads TGTGCCAGCAGGACCGGGACAGGGTATCATCAGCCCCAGCATTTT.

In this sample, this clone turned up a few times. CDR3 amino acids: CASSSATGAMNTEAFF. Written as DNA, the CDR3 is TGTGCCAGCAGTTCCGCCACAGGGGCGATGAACACTGAAGCTTTCTTT. The chain joins TRBV6-6 to TRBJ1-1, with 7 bases lining up with TRBD1. The length of the CDR3 is 16 residues. Germline CDR1 reads MNHNY; CDR2 reads SVGAGI (reference sequence). With V trimmed by 4 bases and J by 0 bases, 8 bases remained unmatched.

This rearrangement joins TRBV7-9 to TRBJ2-5, with TRBD1 identical over 9 bases. Germline loops: CDR1 SEHNR, CDR2 FQNEAQ (reference sequence). J gave up 4 bases and V 1 base, and 7 bases lay outside the gene matches. This CDR3 contains 16 residues. CDR3 DNA: TGTGCCAGCAGCTTAGTGGGACAGGGAAAGGGAGAGACCCAGTACTTC. This codes for CASSLVGQGKGETQYF.

The J gene is TRBJ2-2, the V gene TRBV7-2; TRBD2 might be the D (6 bases). The CDR3 consists of 16 residues. Trimming left V 1 base short and J 3 bases short, with 12 bases between. Germline lookup yields CDR1 SGHTA and CDR2 FQGNSA. CDR3 loop: CASSLELGRHTGELFF. CDR3 sequence (DNA): TGTGCCAGCAGCTTAGAGCTGGGGAGGCACACCGGGGAGCTGTTTTTT.

V gene TRBV2 combines with J gene TRBJ1-2, with unresolved D. Trimming took 0 bases from V and 7 from J, leaving 6 bases between them. Germline-derived CDR1 and CDR2 are SNHLY and FYNNEI. This CDR3 comprises 12 residues. This CDR3 is CASSEAFGGYTF. Here the CDR3 DNA reads TGTGCCAGCAGTGAAGCGTTCGGTGGCTACACCTTC.

The chain joins TRBV19 to TRBJ2-1; TRBD2 aligns across 10 bases. The CDR3 spans 15 residues. The trim removed 6 bases at V and 4 bases at J, leaving 6 bases unmatched. Germline CDR1 LNHDA, CDR2 SQIVND (reference sequence). In DNA form, the CDR3 reads TGTGCCAGTAGGACACTAGCGGGATCTTACAATGAGCAGTTCTTC. This sequence encodes CASRTLAGSYNEQFF.

This clone was found once. V usage is TRBV19 and J usage is TRBJ1-1; D is perhaps TRBD1 (6 bases). The V and J ends lost 3 bases and 1 base respectively, with 9 bases between them. Germline values: CDR1 LNHDA, CDR2 SQIVND (reference sequence). This CDR3 has 14 amino acids. This chain's CDR3 is CASSIVRGNTEAFF. CDR3 coding DNA: TGTGCCAGTAGTATCGTCAGGGGGAACACTGAAGCTTTCTTT.

V gene TRBV27 combines with J gene TRBJ2-1; 12 bases match TRBD2. In germline, CDR1 is MNHEY, CDR2 SMNVEV (reference sequence). The length of the CDR3 is 16 residues. The trim removed 5 bases at V and 3 bases at J, leaving 5 bases unmatched. The CDR3 protein is CASSGRTSGNYNEQFF. The CDR3 coding sequence is TGTGCCAGCAGTGGGCGGACTAGCGGGAACTACAATGAGCAGTTCTTC.

This clone showed up just a few times. The chain combines TRBV7-2 with TRBJ2-7, with D possibly TRBD2 on 5 matching bases. Germline V gives CDR1 SGHTA, CDR2 FQGNSA. The CDR3 totals 13 residues. The V end lost 4 bases, the J end lost 2 bases, and 9 bases lay between the germline ends. CDR3 sequence: CASSSGSAYEQYF. The CDR3, as DNA: TGTGCCAGCAGCTCGGGGTCGGCCTACGAGCAGTACTTC.

There are a few counts of this clone. The chain joins TRBV7-6 to TRBJ2-2, with D hard to call. The CDR3 is 11 residues long. Trimming took off 5 bases at V and 5 bases at J, with 3 bases between the two ends. CDR1 is SGHVS, CDR2 FNYEAQ, per germline. The CDR3 DNA sequence: TGTGCCAGCAGCGTAACCGGGGAGCTGTTTTTT. Translated: CASSVTGELFF.

This clone appeared once. V and J are TRBV28 and TRBJ2-5; TRBD1 is a possible D gene (6 bases). CDR1 and CDR2 from the germline V gene are MDHEN and SYDVKM. Trimming took off 6 bases at V and 4 bases at J, with 18 bases between the two ends. This CDR3 is built from 15 residues. The CDR3 DNA reads TGTGCCAGCAGCCCCAACAGGGTAGGCTTAGAGACCCAGTACTTC. Translation: CASSPNRVGLETQYF.

The chain couples TRBV13 to TRBJ1-2; unclear D gene. The germline V gene encodes CDR1 PRHDT and CDR2 FYEKMQ (reference sequence). V shed 6 bases and J shed 1 base, with 6 bases lying between them. This CDR3 comprises 12 residues. The CDR3 reads CASSFLNYGYTF. DNA for the CDR3: TGTGCCAGCAGTTTCCTTAACTATGGCTACACCTTC.

The chain uses TRBV7-9 and TRBJ1-4; 8 bases match TRBD1. This CDR3 has 13 amino acids. Germline-derived CDR1 and CDR2 are SEHNR and FQNEAQ (reference sequence). V gave up 8 bases and J gave up 7 bases; unmatched junction bases: 6. CDR3 amino acids: CASDGQGREKLFF. CDR3 in DNA: TGTGCCAGCGACGGACAGGGTCGTGAAAAACTGTTTTTT.

The genes are TRBV7-2 and TRBJ2-3, with unresolved D. Germline CDR1 SGHTA, CDR2 FQGNSA. The CDR3 is 13 amino acids. Trimming shortened V by 2 bases and J by 3 bases, and 6 bases separated the two germline ends. The CDR3 region is CASSLTDTDTQYF. CDR3 coding DNA: TGTGCCAGCAGCTTAACAGATACAGATACGCAGTATTTT.

V is TRBV6-4 and J is TRBJ2-7, with D maybe TRBD2 (5 bases). The germline V gene encodes CDR1 MRHNA and CDR2 SNTAGT. The V end was cut by 6 bases, the J end by 7 bases, with 25 bases between. The CDR3 loop spans 16 amino acids. Written as DNA, the CDR3 is TGTGCCAGCAGCCTCCTTGGGTGGGAGCTCTTGTTTGAGCAGTACTTC. Amino acids: CASSLLGWELLFEQYF.

V is TRBV28 and J is TRBJ2-7; 8 nucleotides line up with TRBD2. Germline CDR1 is MDHEN and CDR2 is SYDVKM. J gave up 3 bases and V 6 bases, and 10 bases lay outside the gene matches. The CDR3 is 15 residues long. The CDR3 DNA sequence: TGTGCCAGCAGGCCCCTATCGGGAGGGTTCTACGAGCAGTACTTC. Residues: CASRPLSGGFYEQYF.

The V and J genes are TRBV19 and TRBJ1-2; D is possibly TRBD1 (6 bases). The germline V gene encodes CDR1 LNHDA and CDR2 SQIVND (reference sequence). V lost 5 bases, J lost 6 bases, and 13 bases lay in between. The CDR3 has 13 residues. CDR3 coding DNA: TGTGCCAGTAGTTTAGGGGGAGGAAATGGCTACACCTTC. Protein product: CASSLGGGNGYTF.

J is TRBJ2-7 and V is TRBV30; the D gene is possibly TRBD2 (6 bases). The CDR3 contains 12 residues. Trimming took 6 bases from V and 2 from J, leaving 11 bases between them. The germline CDR1 and CDR2 sequences are GTSNPN and SVGIG (reference sequence). CDR3 DNA: TGTGCCTGTACTAGCTCCGCCTACGAGCAGTACTTC. Its protein is CACTSSAYEQYF.

This chain connects TRBV10-3 to TRBJ2-7; 10 nucleotides match TRBD1. CDR3 length equals 18 residues. V lost 3 bases to trimming and J lost 1 base; unmatched junction nucleotides: 12. CDR1 ENHRY and CDR2 SYGVKD come from the germline V gene. CDR3 sequence reads: CAISDPDRGGEESYEQYF. CDR3 DNA: TGTGCCATCAGTGACCCGGACAGGGGGGGAGAGGAATCCTACGAGCAGTACTTC.

Only one count was recorded for this clone. The chain couples TRBV10-3 to TRBJ2-3; 10 nucleotides line up with TRBD2. Germline CDR1 ENHRY, CDR2 SYGVKD. This CDR3 comprises 17 residues. The CDR3 sequence is CAAASGSKGSSTDTQYF. In nucleotides, the CDR3 is TGTGCGGCGGCTAGCGGGAGTAAGGGGTCGAGCACAGATACGCAGTATTTT.

This clone was seen a few times. The chain employs TRBV5-4 and TRBJ2-7, with a weak D call TRBD2 (6 bases). Trimming took 4 bases from V and 5 from J, leaving 13 bases between them. CDR3 size: 13 residues. Germline V lookup: CDR1 SGHNT, CDR2 YYREEE (reference sequence). CDR3 region: CASSLPGGDEQYF. The CDR3, as DNA: TGTGCCAGCAGCCTCCCTGGCGGGGACGAGCAGTACTTC.

V and J are TRBV27 and TRBJ1-1; D possibly corresponds to TRBD1 (6 bases). V lost 0 bases and J lost 6, with 14 bases in between. This CDR3 comprises 15 residues. Per germline, CDR1 MNHEY and CDR2 SMNVEV (reference sequence). The CDR3 is CASSLSLGAGAEAFF. In DNA form, the CDR3 reads TGTGCCAGCAGTTTATCCCTTGGGGCAGGGGCTGAAGCTTTCTTT.